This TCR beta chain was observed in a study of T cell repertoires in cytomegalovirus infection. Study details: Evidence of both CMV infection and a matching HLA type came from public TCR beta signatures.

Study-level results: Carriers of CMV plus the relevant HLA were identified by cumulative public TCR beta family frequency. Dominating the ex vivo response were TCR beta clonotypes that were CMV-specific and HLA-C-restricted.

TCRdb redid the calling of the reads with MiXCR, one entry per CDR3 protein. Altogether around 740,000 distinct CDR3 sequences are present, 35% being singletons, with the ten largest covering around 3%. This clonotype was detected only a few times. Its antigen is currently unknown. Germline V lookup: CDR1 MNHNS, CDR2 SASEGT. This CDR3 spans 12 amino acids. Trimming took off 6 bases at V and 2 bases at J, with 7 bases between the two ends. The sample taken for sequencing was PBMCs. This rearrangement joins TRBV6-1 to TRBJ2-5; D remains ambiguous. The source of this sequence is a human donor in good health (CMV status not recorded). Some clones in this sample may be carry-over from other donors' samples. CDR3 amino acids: CASRLGQETQYF. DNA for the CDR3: TGTGCCAGCAGGCTGGGGCAAGAGACCCAGTACTTC.